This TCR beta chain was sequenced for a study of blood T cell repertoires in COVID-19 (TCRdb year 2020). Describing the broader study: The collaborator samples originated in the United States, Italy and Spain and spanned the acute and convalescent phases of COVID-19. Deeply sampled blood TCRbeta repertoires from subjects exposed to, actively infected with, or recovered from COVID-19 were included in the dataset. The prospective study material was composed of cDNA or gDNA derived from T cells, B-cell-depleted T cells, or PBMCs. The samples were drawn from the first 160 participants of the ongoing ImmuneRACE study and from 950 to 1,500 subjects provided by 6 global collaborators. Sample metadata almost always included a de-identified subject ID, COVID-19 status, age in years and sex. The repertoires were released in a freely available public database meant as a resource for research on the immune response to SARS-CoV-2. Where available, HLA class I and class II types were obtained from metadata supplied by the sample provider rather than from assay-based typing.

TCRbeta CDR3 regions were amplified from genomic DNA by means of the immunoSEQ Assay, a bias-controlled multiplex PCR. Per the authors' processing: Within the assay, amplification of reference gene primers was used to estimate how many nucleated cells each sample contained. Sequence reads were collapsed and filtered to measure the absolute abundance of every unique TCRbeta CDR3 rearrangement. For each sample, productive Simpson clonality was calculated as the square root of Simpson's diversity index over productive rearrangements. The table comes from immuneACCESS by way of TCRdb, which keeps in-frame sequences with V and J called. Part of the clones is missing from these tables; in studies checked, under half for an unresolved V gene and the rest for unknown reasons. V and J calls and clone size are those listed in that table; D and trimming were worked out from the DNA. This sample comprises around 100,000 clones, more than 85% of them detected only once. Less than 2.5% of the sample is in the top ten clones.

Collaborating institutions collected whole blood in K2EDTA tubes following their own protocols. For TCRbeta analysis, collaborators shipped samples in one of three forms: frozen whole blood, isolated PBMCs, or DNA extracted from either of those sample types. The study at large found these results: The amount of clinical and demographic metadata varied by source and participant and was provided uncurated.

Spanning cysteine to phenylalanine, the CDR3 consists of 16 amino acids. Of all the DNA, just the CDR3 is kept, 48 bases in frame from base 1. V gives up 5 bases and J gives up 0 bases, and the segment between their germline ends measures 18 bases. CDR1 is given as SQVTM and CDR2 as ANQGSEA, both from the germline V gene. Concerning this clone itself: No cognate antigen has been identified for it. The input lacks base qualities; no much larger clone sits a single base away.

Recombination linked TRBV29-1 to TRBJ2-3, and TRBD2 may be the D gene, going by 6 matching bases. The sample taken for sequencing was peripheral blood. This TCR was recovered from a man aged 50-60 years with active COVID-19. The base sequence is TGCAGCGTTAAAATAGGAGGGCCAAGGAGCACAGATACGCAGTATTTT. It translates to CSVKIGGPRSTDTQYF.